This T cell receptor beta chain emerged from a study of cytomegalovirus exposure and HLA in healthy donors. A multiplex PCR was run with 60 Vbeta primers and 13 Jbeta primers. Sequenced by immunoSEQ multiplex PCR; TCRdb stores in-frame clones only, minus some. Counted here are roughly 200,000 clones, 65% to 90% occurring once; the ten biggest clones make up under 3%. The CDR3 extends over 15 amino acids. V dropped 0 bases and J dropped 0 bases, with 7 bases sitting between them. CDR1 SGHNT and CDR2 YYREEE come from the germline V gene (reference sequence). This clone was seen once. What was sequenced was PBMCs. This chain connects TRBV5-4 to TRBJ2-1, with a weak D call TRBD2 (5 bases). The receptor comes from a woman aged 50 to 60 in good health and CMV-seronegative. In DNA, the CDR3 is TGTGCCAGCAGCTTGGAGCGGCCCTCCTACAATGAGCAGTTCTTC. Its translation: CASSLERPSYNEQFF. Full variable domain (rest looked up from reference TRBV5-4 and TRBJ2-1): ETGVTQSPTHLIKTRGQQVTLRCSSQSGHNTVSWYQQALGQGPQFIFQYYREEENGRGNFPPRFSGLQFPNYSSELNVNALELDDSALYLCASSLERPSYNEQFFGPGTRLTVL.